This TCR beta chain was sequenced for a study of T-cell memory formation after mild COVID-19. General study points: Some responding clones appeared in pre-infection memory, suggesting cross-reactive memory joined.

TCRdb redid the calling of the 5' RACE reads with MiXCR, one entry per CDR3 protein. The sample includes around 27,000 distinct CDR3 sequences, less than 8% of them seen just once. This clonotype appeared many times. Its antigen remains unidentified. V gave up 3 bases and J gave up 6 bases; unmatched junction bases: 6. This CDR3 region has 14 residues. The germline gives CDR1 SGHTA, CDR2 FQGNSA. This chain links TRBV7-2 with TRBJ2-5; 8 positions match TRBD2. Source material: PBMCs or a T cell subset sorted from them (not recorded which). The receptor was derived from an adult woman who had mild COVID-19 (a few samples of this study predate the infection). Cell type and time point are not known. The CDR3 here is CASSFQGLAKTQYF. CDR3 coding DNA: TGTGCCAGCAGCTTCCAAGGACTAGCTAAGACCCAGTACTTC.